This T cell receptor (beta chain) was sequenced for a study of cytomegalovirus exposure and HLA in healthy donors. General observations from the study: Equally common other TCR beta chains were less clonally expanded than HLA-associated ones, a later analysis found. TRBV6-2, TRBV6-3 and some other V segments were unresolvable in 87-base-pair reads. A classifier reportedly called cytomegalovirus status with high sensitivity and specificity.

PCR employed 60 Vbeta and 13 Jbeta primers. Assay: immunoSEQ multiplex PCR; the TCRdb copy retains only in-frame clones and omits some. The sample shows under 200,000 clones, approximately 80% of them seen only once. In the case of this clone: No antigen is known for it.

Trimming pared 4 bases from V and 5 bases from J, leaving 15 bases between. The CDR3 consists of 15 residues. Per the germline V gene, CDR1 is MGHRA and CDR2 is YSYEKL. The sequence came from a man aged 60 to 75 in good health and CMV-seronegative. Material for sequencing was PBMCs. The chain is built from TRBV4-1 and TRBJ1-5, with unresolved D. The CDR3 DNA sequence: TGCGCCAGCAGCCGGGAGTATAGTGGAGATCAGCCCCAGCATTTT. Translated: CASSREYSGDQPQHF.